The 22 T cell receptor beta chains in this list originate from one sample, sequenced in a study of shared clonotypes between healthy human individuals. CD45RO-negative cells were positively selected for CCR7, leaving out terminally differentiated effector memory CD45RA+ cells. Sequencing was performed with immunoSEQ multiplex PCR; in TCRdb, only in-frame clones are kept and a portion is missing. Of about 2.1 million clones listed, about 93% are singletons. The material sequenced was naive CD8+ T cells from PBMCs. The source is a man between 18 and 35 years old in good health. Some clones in this sample may be carry-over from other donors' samples.

The chain is built from TRBV7-8 and TRBJ2-7; weak D call: TRBD2 (6 bases). V lost 6 bases and J 5 bases, leaving 11 bases between the germline ends. Germline V gene lookup returns CDR1 SGHVS and CDR2 FQNEAQ. CDR3 length equals 12 residues. CDR3 region: CASRPRGDEQYF. The CDR3 DNA reads as TGTGCCAGCAGACCCCGCGGGGACGAGCAGTACTTC.

This rearrangement joins TRBV4-2 to TRBJ1-5; no clear D. The CDR3 covers 14 residues. Deletions cut 0 bases from V and 7 bases from J, with 10 bases between. Germline V gene lookup returns CDR1 LGHNA and CDR2 YNFKEQ. The CDR3 sequence is CASSQEAAGQPQHF. Written as DNA, the CDR3 is TGTGCCAGCAGCCAAGAAGCCGCGGGGCAGCCCCAGCATTTT.

The chain employs TRBV6-1 and TRBJ2-3; D gene unclear. V shed 4 bases and J shed 3 bases, with 14 bases lying between them. Germline lookup yields CDR1 MNHNS and CDR2 SASEGT. The CDR3 length is 15 residues. The CDR3 spells CASSVQWKGTDTQYF. For the CDR3, the DNA is TGTGCCAGCAGTGTCCAGTGGAAAGGGACAGATACGCAGTATTTT.

This rearrangement joins TRBV4-1 to TRBJ1-5; tentative D call: TRBD1 (6 bases). The germline V gene has CDR1 MGHRA and CDR2 YSYEKL. The CDR3 runs 17 residues. The V gene lost 0 bases and the J gene lost 3 bases, with 15 bases spanning the gap. CDR3 in amino acids: CASSQDQFGGPNQPQHF. CDR3 DNA: TGCGCCAGCAGCCAAGATCAGTTTGGGGGCCCCAATCAGCCCCAGCATTTT.

The V call is TRBV7-6, the J call TRBJ2-1, with D uncertain. CDR1 and CDR2 from the germline V gene are SGHVS and FNYEAQ. The CDR3 runs 13 residues. V was pared by 4 bases and J by 2 bases, with 6 bases between. The CDR3 sequence is CASSSVTYNEQFF. The CDR3 nucleotides read TGTGCCAGCAGCTCAGTTACCTACAATGAGCAGTTCTTC. Full variable domain (rest looked up from reference TRBV7-6 and TRBJ2-1): GAGVSQSPRYKVTKRGQDVALRCDPISGHVSLYWYRQALGQGPEFLTYFNYEAQQDKSGLPNDRFSAERPEGSISTLTIQRTEQRDSAMYRCASSSVTYNEQFFGPGTRLTVL.

J is TRBJ2-5 and V is TRBV9; 8 bases line up with TRBD2. The CDR3 spans 16 residues. V gave up 0 bases and J gave up 3 bases; unmatched junction bases: 7. Germline assignment: CDR1 SGDLS and CDR2 YYNGEE. In DNA form, the CDR3 reads TGTGCCAGCAGCGTAGGTGGGACTAGGGATAAAGAGACCCAGTACTTC. Translation: CASSVGGTRDKETQYF.

V and J are TRBV4-1 and TRBJ1-5; possible D gene TRBD1, 5 bases. The germline V and J ends were trimmed by 5 bases and 4 bases, with 15 bases remaining between them. CDR3 length: 15 residues. In germline, CDR1 is MGHRA, CDR2 YSYEKL. CDR3 sequence reads: CASSGKSAGNQPQHF. The CDR3 coding sequence is TGCGCCAGCAGCGGTAAAAGTGCAGGGAATCAGCCCCAGCATTTT.

The sample holds a few counts of this clone. This same CDR3 is encoded by further DNA sequences in the sample. The rearrangement joins TRBV29-1 to TRBJ1-2; 7 bases agree with TRBD1. CDR3 length: 11 residues. V shed 5 bases, J shed 7 bases, and the junction held 4 bases outside the gene matches. Germline V gene lookup returns CDR1 SQVTM and CDR2 ANQGSEA. The CDR3 region has the DNA TGCAGCGTTCGACAGGGAGGTGGCTACACCTTC. It is translated as CSVRQGGGYTF.

The V gene is TRBV28, the J gene TRBJ1-3; D is perhaps TRBD1 (5 bases). The CDR3 is made up of 14 amino acids. Germline V gene lookup returns CDR1 MDHEN and CDR2 SYDVKM. Trimming removed 3 bases from V and 0 bases from J, with 6 bases in between. Here the CDR3 reads CASSLTDSGNTIYF. CDR3 coding DNA: TGTGCCAGCAGTTTGACAGACTCTGGAAACACCATATATTTT. Combining the CDR3 with reference TRBV28 and TRBJ1-3 gives the whole variable domain DVKVTQSSRYLVKRTGEKVFLECVQDMDHENMFWYRQDPGLGLRLIYFSYDVKMKEKGDIPEGYSVSREKKERFSLILESASTNQTSMYLCASSLTDSGNTIYFGEGSWLTVV.

This rearrangement joins TRBV27 to TRBJ2-7, with a tentative D call TRBD1 (5 bases). The length of the CDR3 is 13 residues. In germline, CDR1 is MNHEY, CDR2 SMNVEV (reference sequence). The CDR3 nucleotides read TGTGTCACCGGGCAGGGCCACTCCTACGAGCAGTACTTC. Translation gives CVTGQGHSYEQYF.

The J gene is TRBJ1-2, the V gene TRBV9; 8 bases align to TRBD1. Germline CDR1 is SGDLS and CDR2 is YYNGEE. CDR3 size: 21 residues. V shed 3 bases, J shed 7 bases, and the junction held 29 bases outside the gene matches. The CDR3 sequence is CASSALEGILVPGGSVGGYTF. The CDR3 nucleotides are TGTGCCAGCAGCGCCCTAGAAGGCATCCTGGTCCCAGGGGGCAGTGTGGGTGGCTACACCTTC.

The chain recombines TRBV27 with TRBJ2-1; 11 bases are a match to TRBD2. The CDR3 has 16 amino acids. Unmatched junction bases numbered 6, after V lost 5 bases and J lost 3 bases. Germline CDR1 and CDR2: MNHEY and SMNVEV (reference sequence). The CDR3 sequence: CASSHRGLADYNEQFF. As DNA, the CDR3 is TGTGCCAGCAGTCACCGGGGACTAGCGGACTACAATGAGCAGTTCTTC.

This clone was counted once. The V call is TRBV25-1, the J call TRBJ2-7; 9 nucleotides line up with TRBD1. Germline V gene data show CDR1 as MGHDK and CDR2 as SYGVNS. V shed 6 bases, J shed 5 bases, and the junction held 8 bases outside the gene matches. The CDR3 spans 14 residues. CDR3: CASRKTGGRDEQYF. The CDR3 nucleotides read TGTGCCAGCAGAAAGACAGGGGGTAGGGACGAGCAGTACTTC.

The chain carries TRBV9 and TRBJ2-1; no firm D call. The ends were cut back, 3 bases at V and 9 bases at J, with 19 bases in the middle. Germline assignment: CDR1 SGDLS and CDR2 YYNGEE. The CDR3 covers 15 residues. CDR3 nucleotides: TGTGCCAGCAGCGCCCCTGTCTCAGTATTGGGTGAGCAGTTCTTC. Translation gives CASSAPVSVLGEQFF.

J is TRBJ2-7 and V is TRBV11-2; 8 nucleotides agree with TRBD1. Germline V lookup: CDR1 SGHAT, CDR2 FQNNGV. CDR3 length: 18 amino acids. J lost 2 bases, V lost 5 bases, and 17 bases had no gene match. The CDR3 DNA reads TGTGCCAGCAGCAACGGTGCCGTCCAGGGGGCGCATCCCTACGAGCAGTACTTC. Its protein product is CASSNGAVQGAHPYEQYF.

This chain joins TRBV15 and TRBJ1-5; D is unclear. V gave up 0 bases and J gave up 2 bases, with 11 bases separating them. CDR3 size: 16 residues. Germline CDR1 is LNHNV and CDR2 is YYDKDF (reference sequence). Here the CDR3 reads CATSRETVLGNQPQHF. The CDR3 DNA is TGTGCCACCAGCAGAGAAACAGTCTTGGGCAATCAGCCCCAGCATTTT.

The CDR3 DNA sequence: TGTGCCAGCAGAACGGGGACTGAAGCTTTCTTT. Protein product: CASRTGTEAFF. This chain links TRBV7-8 with TRBJ1-1, with D unclear. The CDR3 covers 11 residues. Germline-derived CDR1 and CDR2 are SGHVS and FQNEAQ. Trimming removed 6 bases from V and 5 bases from J, with 7 bases in between.

The chain is built from TRBV7-9 and TRBJ2-7; 9 nucleotides agree with TRBD1. Germline trimming cut 4 bases from V and 5 bases from J; bases unmatched to any gene: 6. The length of the CDR3 is 14 residues. From germline, CDR1 is SEHNR and CDR2 FQNEAQ (reference sequence). The CDR3 DNA follows: TGTGCCAGCAGCTGGGGACAGGGTCCCCACGAGCAGTACTTC. Protein: CASSWGQGPHEQYF.

The chain has TRBV13 and TRBJ2-2; D perhaps matches TRBD1 (5 bases). The V end was cut by 5 bases, the J end by 0 bases, with 22 bases between. CDR1 and CDR2 from the germline V gene are PRHDT and FYEKMQ (reference sequence). The CDR3 totals 19 residues. Here the CDR3 DNA reads TGTGCCAGCAGCCGAGACAACACGAGTGACAGAACGAACACCGGGGAGCTGTTTTTT. The encoded protein is CASSRDNTSDRTNTGELFF.

The V call is TRBV30, the J call TRBJ1-2, with D perhaps TRBD1 (6 bases). This CDR3 has 14 residues. The germline CDR1 and CDR2 sequences are GTSNPN and SVGIG (reference sequence). V shed 4 bases and J shed 8 bases, with 20 bases lying between them. The CDR3 region is CAWTPFTGSFGYTF. The CDR3 bases are TGTGCCTGGACGCCATTCACAGGGTCTTTCGGCTACACCTTC. Full variable domain (outside the CDR3, taken from reference TRBV30 and TRBJ1-2): SQTIHQWPATLVQPVGSPLSLECTVEGTSNPNLYWYRQAAGRGLQLLFYSVGIGQISSEVPQNLSASRPQDRQFILSSKKLLLSDSGFYLCAWTPFTGSFGYTFGSGTRLTVV.

The rearrangement uses TRBV11-1 and TRBJ2-1; no reliable D call. From germline, CDR1 is SGHAT and CDR2 FQDESV (reference sequence). The germline V and J ends were trimmed by 3 bases and 8 bases, with 11 bases remaining between them. The CDR3 totals 13 residues. The CDR3 loop reads CASSLMDRDEQFF. Written as DNA, the CDR3 is TGTGCCAGCAGCTTGATGGATCGAGATGAGCAGTTCTTC.

The rearrangement uses TRBV4-3 and TRBJ1-1; D is perhaps TRBD1 (5 bases). This CDR3 is built from 15 residues. Per the germline V gene, CDR1 is LGHNA and CDR2 is YSLEER. V lost 2 bases and J lost 3, with 13 bases in between. The CDR3 DNA follows: TGCGCCAGCAGCCAACAGGGAATCCGGTACACTGAAGCTTTCTTT. Translation: CASSQQGIRYTEAFF.